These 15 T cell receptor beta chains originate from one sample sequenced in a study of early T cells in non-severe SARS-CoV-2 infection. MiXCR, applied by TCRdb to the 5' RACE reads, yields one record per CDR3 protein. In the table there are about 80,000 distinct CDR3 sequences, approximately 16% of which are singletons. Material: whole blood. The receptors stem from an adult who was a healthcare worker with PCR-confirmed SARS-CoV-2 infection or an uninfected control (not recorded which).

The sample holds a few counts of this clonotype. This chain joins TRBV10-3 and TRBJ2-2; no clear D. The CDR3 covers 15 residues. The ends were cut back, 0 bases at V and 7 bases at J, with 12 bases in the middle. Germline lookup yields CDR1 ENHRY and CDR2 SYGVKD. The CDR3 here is CAISESTSPGGELFF. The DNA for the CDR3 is TGTGCCATCAGTGAGTCGACGAGCCCCGGCGGGGAGCTGTTTTTT.

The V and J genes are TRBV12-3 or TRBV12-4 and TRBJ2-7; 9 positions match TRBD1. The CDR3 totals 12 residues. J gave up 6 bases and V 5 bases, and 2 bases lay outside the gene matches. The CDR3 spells CASSPTGGEQYF. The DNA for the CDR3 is TGTGCCAGCAGTCCGACAGGGGGCGAGCAGTACTTC.

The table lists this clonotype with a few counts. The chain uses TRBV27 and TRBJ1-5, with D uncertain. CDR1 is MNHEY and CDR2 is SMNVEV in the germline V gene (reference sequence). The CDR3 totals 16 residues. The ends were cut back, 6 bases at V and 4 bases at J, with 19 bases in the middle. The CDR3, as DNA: TGTGCCAGCAGCCAAATCCCGGGAGTTTATAATCAGCCCCAGCATTTT. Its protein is CASSQIPGVYNQPQHF.

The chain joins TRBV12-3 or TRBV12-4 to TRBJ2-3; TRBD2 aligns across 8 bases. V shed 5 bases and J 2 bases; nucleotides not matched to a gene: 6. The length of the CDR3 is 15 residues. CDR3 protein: CASSAGLALTDTQYF. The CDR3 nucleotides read TGTGCCAGCAGTGCCGGACTAGCCCTCACAGATACGCAGTATTTT.

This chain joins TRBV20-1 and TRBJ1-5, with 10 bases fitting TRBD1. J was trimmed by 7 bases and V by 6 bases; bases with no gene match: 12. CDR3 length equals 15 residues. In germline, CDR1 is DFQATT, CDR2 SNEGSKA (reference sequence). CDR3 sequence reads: CSALPGQGFVQPQHF. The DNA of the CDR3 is TGCAGTGCATTACCGGGACAGGGGTTCGTCCAGCCCCAGCATTTT.

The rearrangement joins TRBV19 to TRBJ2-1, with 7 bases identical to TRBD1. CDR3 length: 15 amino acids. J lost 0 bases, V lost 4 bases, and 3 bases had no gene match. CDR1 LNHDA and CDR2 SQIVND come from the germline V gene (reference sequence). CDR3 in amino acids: CASSTQGSSYNEQFF. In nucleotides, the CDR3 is TGTGCCAGTAGTACACAGGGGAGCTCCTACAATGAGCAGTTCTTC.

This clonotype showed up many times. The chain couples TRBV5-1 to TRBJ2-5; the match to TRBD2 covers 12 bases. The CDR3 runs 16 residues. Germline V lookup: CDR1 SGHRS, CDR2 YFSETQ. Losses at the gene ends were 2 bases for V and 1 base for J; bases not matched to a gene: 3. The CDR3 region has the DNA TGCGCCAGCAGCTTAGGACTAGCGGGACGCCAAGAGACCCAGTACTTC. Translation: CASSLGLAGRQETQYF.

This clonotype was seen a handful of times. CDR3 nucleotide sequence: TGTGCCAGCAGCACCAGGGTAGCCGGGGCCAACGTCCTGACTTTC. Translation: CASSTRVAGANVLTF. This chain connects TRBV5-4 to TRBJ2-6; a weak D match, TRBD1 (5 bases). Trimming took 4 bases from V and 4 from J, leaving 12 bases between them. The CDR3 covers 15 residues. Per germline, CDR1 SGHNT and CDR2 YYREEE (reference sequence).

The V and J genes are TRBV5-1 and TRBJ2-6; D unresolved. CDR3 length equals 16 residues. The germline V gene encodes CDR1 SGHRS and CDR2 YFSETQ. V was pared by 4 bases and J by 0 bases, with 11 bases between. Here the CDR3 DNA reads TGCGCCAGCAGCCTGCGGACGGCCTCTGGGGCCAACGTCCTGACTTTC. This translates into CASSLRTASGANVLTF. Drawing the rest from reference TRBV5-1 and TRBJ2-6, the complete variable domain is KAGVTQTPRYLIKTRGQQVTLSCSPISGHRSVSWYQQTPGQGLQFLFEYFSETQRNKGNFPGRFSGRQFSNSRSEMNVSTLELGDSALYLCASSLRTASGANVLTFGAGSRLTVL.

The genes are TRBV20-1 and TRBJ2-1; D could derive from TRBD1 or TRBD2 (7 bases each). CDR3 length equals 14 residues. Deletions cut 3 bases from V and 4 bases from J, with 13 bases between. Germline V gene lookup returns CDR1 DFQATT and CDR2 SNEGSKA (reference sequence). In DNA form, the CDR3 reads TGCAGTGCTAGTGGGCAGGGGGGGTACAATGAGCAGTTCTTC. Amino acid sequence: CSASGQGGYNEQFF.

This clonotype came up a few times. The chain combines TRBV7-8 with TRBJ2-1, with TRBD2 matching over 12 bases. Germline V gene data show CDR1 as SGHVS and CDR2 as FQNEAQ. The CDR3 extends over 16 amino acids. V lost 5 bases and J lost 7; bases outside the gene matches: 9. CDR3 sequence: CASSISTSGSGNEQFF. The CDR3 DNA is TGTGCCAGCAGCATCTCGACTAGCGGGAGCGGGAATGAGCAGTTCTTC.

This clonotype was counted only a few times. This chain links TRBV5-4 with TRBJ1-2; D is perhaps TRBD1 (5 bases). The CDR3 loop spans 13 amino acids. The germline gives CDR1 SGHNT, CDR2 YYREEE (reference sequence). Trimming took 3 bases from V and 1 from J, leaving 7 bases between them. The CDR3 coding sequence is TGTGCCAGCAGCTCGACAGATAACTATGGCTACACCTTC. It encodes CASSSTDNYGYTF.

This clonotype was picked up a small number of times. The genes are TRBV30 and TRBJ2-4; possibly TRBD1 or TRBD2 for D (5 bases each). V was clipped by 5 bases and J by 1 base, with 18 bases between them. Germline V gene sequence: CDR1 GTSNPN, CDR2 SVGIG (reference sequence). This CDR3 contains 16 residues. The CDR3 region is CAWGNSGTVAKNIQYF. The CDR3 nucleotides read TGTGCCTGGGGGAATTCCGGGACGGTTGCCAAAAACATTCAGTACTTC.

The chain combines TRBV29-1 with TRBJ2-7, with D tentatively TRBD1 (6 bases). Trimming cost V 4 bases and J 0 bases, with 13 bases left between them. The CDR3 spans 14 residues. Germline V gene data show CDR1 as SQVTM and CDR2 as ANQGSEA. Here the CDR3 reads CSVVTRGSSYEQYF. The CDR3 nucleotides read TGCAGCGTTGTAACCAGGGGTAGCTCCTACGAGCAGTACTTC.

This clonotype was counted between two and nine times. The CDR3 DNA sequence: TGTGCCAGCGCCGTTACCCTGAGGAATGAAGCTTTCTTT. It yields the protein CASAVTLRNEAFF. V gene TRBV6-5 combines with J gene TRBJ1-1; no clear D. Germline CDR1 MNHEY, CDR2 SVGAGI. The CDR3 sequence is 13 residues long. The ends were cut back, 8 bases at V and 7 bases at J, with 17 bases in the middle.